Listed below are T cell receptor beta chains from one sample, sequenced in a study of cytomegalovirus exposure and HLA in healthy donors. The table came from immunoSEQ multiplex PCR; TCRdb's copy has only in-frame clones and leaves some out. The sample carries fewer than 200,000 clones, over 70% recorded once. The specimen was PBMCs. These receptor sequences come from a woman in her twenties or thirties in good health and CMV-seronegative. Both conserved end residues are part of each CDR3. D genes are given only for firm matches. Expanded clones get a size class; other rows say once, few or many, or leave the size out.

CDR3: CASKSSGTSTGELFF; DNA: TGTGCCAGCAAATCATCAGGGACTTCGACCGGGGAGCTGTTTTTT; length: 15; size: NA; V: TRBV27; D: NA; J: TRBJ2-2
CDR3: CAWSSGGSQPQHF; DNA: TGTGCCTGGAGTTCAGGGGGGAGTCAGCCCCAGCATTTT; length: 13; size: NA; V: TRBV30; D: TRBD1; J: TRBJ1-5
CDR3: CASRPGQPNTEAFF; DNA: TGTGCCAGCAGACCGGGACAACCTAACACTGAAGCTTTCTTT; length: 14; size: NA; V: TRBV28; D: NA; J: TRBJ1-1
CDR3: CASSLREVSYNEQFF; DNA: TGTGCCAGCAGCTTACGGGAGGTCTCCTACAATGAGCAGTTCTTC; length: 15; size: NA; V: TRBV7-2; D: TRBD2; J: TRBJ2-1
CDR3: CASSHYEQYF; DNA: TGTGCCAGCAGTCACTACGAGCAGTACTTC; length: 10; size: NA; V: TRBV6-1; D: NA; J: TRBJ2-7
CDR3: CASSMGLYNEQFF; DNA: TGTGCCAGCAGTATGGGACTATACAATGAGCAGTTCTTC; length: 13; size: NA; V: TRBV27; D: TRBD2; J: TRBJ2-1
CDR3: CASSGGLAGGPKNIQYF; DNA: TGTGCCAGCAGCGGTGGGCTAGCGGGGGGGCCCAAAAACATTCAGTACTTC; length: 17; size: NA; V: TRBV5-4; D: TRBD2; J: TRBJ2-4
CDR3: CASSEGGGPFTYEQYF; DNA: TGTGCCAGCAGTGAAGGAGGGGGCCCTTTTACCTACGAGCAGTACTTC; length: 16; size: NA; V: TRBV2; D: TRBD1; J: TRBJ2-7
CDR3: CASSLGPADSYEQYF; DNA: TGTGCCAGCAGCTTGGGGCCCGCCGACAGTTACGAGCAGTACTTC; length: 15; size: NA; V: TRBV5-6; D: NA; J: TRBJ2-7
CDR3: CAWSVWEAEAFF; DNA: TGTGCCTGGAGTGTCTGGGAGGCTGAAGCTTTCTTT; length: 12; size: NA; V: TRBV30; D: NA; J: TRBJ1-1
CDR3: CATSSDLSSSYNSPLHF; DNA: TGTGCCACCAGCAGTGACTTATCGAGCTCCTATAATTCACCCCTCCACTTT; length: 17; size: NA; V: TRBV15; D: NA; J: TRBJ1-6
CDR3: CASSLAARGGQGGELFF; DNA: TGCGCCAGCAGCTTGGCGGCGCGGGGGGGCCAGGGCGGGGAGCTGTTTTTT; length: 17; size: NA; V: TRBV5-1; D: TRBD2; J: TRBJ2-2
CDR3: CASSFPTASTDTQYF; DNA: TGTGCCAGCAGCTTCCCGACAGCTAGCACAGATACGCAGTATTTT; length: 15; size: NA; V: TRBV7-2; D: NA; J: TRBJ2-3
CDR3: CASSQGIVVRGSLTYEQYF; DNA: TGCGCCAGCAGCCAAGGAATCGTAGTCCGAGGCAGCCTCACCTACGAGCAGTACTTC; length: 19; size: NA; V: TRBV4-1; D: NA; J: TRBJ2-7
CDR3: CASSQVSGLNTEAFF; DNA: TGCGCCAGCAGCCAAGTCTCAGGGTTGAACACTGAAGCTTTCTTT; length: 15; size: NA; V: TRBV4-1; D: NA; J: TRBJ1-1
CDR3: CASSLRLTSGRPGYEQYF; DNA: TGCGCCAGCAGCCTAAGGTTAACTAGCGGGAGGCCTGGCTACGAGCAGTACTTC; length: 18; size: NA; V: TRBV4-1; D: TRBD2; J: TRBJ2-7
CDR3: CASSQALAGVSYNEQFF; DNA: TGCGCCAGCAGCCAAGCCCTAGCGGGAGTATCATACAATGAGCAGTTCTTC; length: 17; size: NA; V: TRBV4-3; D: TRBD2; J: TRBJ2-1
CDR3: CGSGTYNEQFF; DNA: TGTGGGAGCGGAACCTACAATGAGCAGTTCTTC; length: 11; size: NA; V: TRBV28; D: NA; J: TRBJ2-1
CDR3: CASSGLGQGNSPLHF; DNA: TGTGCCAGCAGTGGGCTAGGACAGGGGAATTCACCCCTCCACTTT; length: 15; size: NA; V: TRBV2; D: TRBD1; J: TRBJ1-6
CDR3: CASRPRGAGHEQFF; DNA: TGTGCCAGCAGGCCCCGGGGGGCCGGCCATGAGCAGTTCTTC; length: 14; size: NA; V: TRBV27; D: NA; J: TRBJ2-1
CDR3: CASSQYSGRRNQPQHF; DNA: TGTGCCAGCAGTCAGTATTCGGGAAGGAGGAATCAGCCCCAGCATTTT; length: 16; size: NA; V: TRBV28; D: NA; J: TRBJ1-5
CDR3: CSVERGSGWGEQYF; DNA: TGCAGCGTTGAAAGGGGGTCAGGGTGGGGCGAGCAGTACTTC; length: 14; size: NA; V: TRBV29-1; D: NA; J: TRBJ2-7
CDR3: CASSYSQGEAFF; DNA: TGTGCCAGCAGTTACTCGCAGGGAGAAGCTTTCTTT; length: 12; size: NA; V: TRBV6-6; D: NA; J: TRBJ1-1
CDR3: CASSLPGLPEQYTDTQYF; DNA: TGTGCCAGCAGCTTACCGGGACTACCCGAACAGTACACAGATACGCAGTATTTT; length: 18; size: NA; V: TRBV7-8; D: TRBD2; J: TRBJ2-3
CDR3: CASSVQLAGEPDTQYF; DNA: TGCGCCAGCAGCGTCCAACTAGCGGGGGAGCCAGATACGCAGTATTTT; length: 16; size: once; V: TRBV5-1; D: TRBD2; J: TRBJ2-3
CDR3: CASRPTTGAYEQYF; DNA: TGTGCCAGTAGGCCGACCACAGGGGCCTACGAGCAGTACTTC; length: 14; size: NA; V: TRBV19; D: TRBD1; J: TRBJ2-7
CDR3: CASSAGTGEAFF; DNA: TGCGCCAGCAGCGCAGGGACAGGGGAAGCTTTCTTT; length: 12; size: NA; V: TRBV5-1; D: TRBD1; J: TRBJ1-1
CDR3: CASSPPVAGGLYNEQFF; DNA: TGTGCCAGTAGTCCACCTGTAGCGGGGGGCCTTTACAATGAGCAGTTCTTC; length: 17; size: NA; V: TRBV19; D: TRBD2; J: TRBJ2-1
CDR3: CASKRQENTEAFF; DNA: TGTGCCAGTAAGCGACAGGAGAACACTGAAGCTTTCTTT; length: 13; size: NA; V: TRBV19; D: NA; J: TRBJ1-1
CDR3: CASSSRRGGMEGNTEAFF; DNA: TGTGCCAGCAGCTCACGCCGGGGGGGTATGGAGGGGAACACTGAAGCTTTCTTT; length: 18; size: few; V: TRBV9; D: NA; J: TRBJ1-1
CDR3: CASSQEGRGRNSQYF; DNA: TGCGCCAGCAGCCAAGAAGGCAGGGGCCGGAACAGTCAGTACTTC; length: 15; size: few; V: TRBV4-1; D: NA; J: TRBJ2-4
CDR3: CASSYSTGDYGYTF; DNA: TGTGCCAGCAGTTACTCGACAGGGGACTATGGCTACACCTTC; length: 14; size: NA; V: TRBV6-5; D: TRBD1; J: TRBJ1-2
CDR3: CASGYVSGDLYGYTF; DNA: TGTGCTAGTGGTTATGTCTCCGGAGATCTCTATGGCTACACCTTC; length: 15; size: NA; V: TRBV12-5; D: NA; J: TRBJ1-2
CDR3: CASSLTGGLDTEAFF; DNA: TGTGCCAGTAGTTTGACAGGGGGGTTAGACACTGAAGCTTTCTTT; length: 15; size: NA; V: TRBV19; D: TRBD1; J: TRBJ1-1
CDR3: CASSPRGGADYEQYF; DNA: TGCGCCAGCAGCCCTCGCGGGGGGGCGGACTACGAGCAGTACTTC; length: 15; size: NA; V: TRBV5-1; D: TRBD2; J: TRBJ2-7
CDR3: CASSRDRVYGYTF; DNA: TGTGCCAGCAGTCGTGACAGGGTCTATGGCTACACCTTC; length: 13; size: NA; V: TRBV2; D: TRBD1; J: TRBJ1-2
CDR3: CASTGVSSSTGQALAKNSQYF; DNA: TGTGCCAGCACGGGAGTCAGTTCATCAACCGGACAAGCCCTAGCCAAAAACAGTCAGTACTTC; length: 21; size: NA; V: TRBV28; D: NA; J: TRBJ2-4
CDR3: CASSLDRGSEAFF; DNA: TGTGCCAGCAGTTTGGACAGGGGGTCTGAAGCTTTCTTT; length: 13; size: NA; V: TRBV28; D: TRBD1; J: TRBJ1-1
CDR3: CASSLAQSSGANGLTF; DNA: TGTGCCAGCAGCTTAGCCCAGAGTTCTGGGGCCAACGGCCTGACTTTC; length: 16; size: NA; V: TRBV7-8; D: NA; J: TRBJ2-6
CDR3: CASSQGTGDDSYNEQFF; DNA: TGTGCCAGCAGCCAGGGGACAGGGGACGACTCCTACAATGAGCAGTTCTTC; length: 17; size: NA; V: TRBV4-2; D: TRBD1; J: TRBJ2-1
CDR3: CASSLGQSEAFF; DNA: TGTGCCAGCAGCCTTGGACAGAGTGAAGCTTTCTTT; length: 12; size: once; V: TRBV7-9; D: NA; J: TRBJ1-1
CDR3: CASSPPRAYEKLFF; DNA: TGTGCCAGCAGCCCGCCAAGAGCGTATGAAAAACTGTTTTTT; length: 14; size: NA; V: TRBV7-9; D: NA; J: TRBJ1-4
CDR3: CASSSHGGYEQYF; DNA: TGTGCCAGCAGTTCACACGGGGGATACGAGCAGTACTTC; length: 13; size: NA; V: TRBV28; D: NA; J: TRBJ2-7
CDR3: CASKWTALSSGNTIYF; DNA: TGTGCCAGCAAGTGGACAGCCCTGAGCTCTGGAAACACCATATATTTT; length: 16; size: few; V: TRBV2; D: NA; J: TRBJ1-3
CDR3: CASSSPGQGDEQYF; DNA: TGTGCCAGCAGTTCTCCGGGACAGGGGGACGAGCAGTACTTC; length: 14; size: NA; V: TRBV6-5; D: TRBD1; J: TRBJ2-7
CDR3: CAIAEQGNTGELFF; DNA: TGTGCCATCGCCGAACAGGGAAACACCGGGGAGCTGTTTTTT; length: 14; size: NA; V: TRBV10-3; D: NA; J: TRBJ2-2
CDR3: CASSLWTGPYEQYF; DNA: TGTGCCAGCAGCCTGTGGACAGGGCCCTACGAGCAGTACTTC; length: 14; size: NA; V: TRBV7-2; D: TRBD1; J: TRBJ2-7
CDR3: CASSTRTDLNTEAFF; DNA: TGTGCCAGTAGTACTAGGACAGACTTGAACACTGAAGCTTTCTTT; length: 15; size: NA; V: TRBV19; D: NA; J: TRBJ1-1
CDR3: CASWTGGEFSGELFF; DNA: TGTGCCAGCTGGACAGGGGGCGAGTTTTCGGGGGAGCTGTTTTTT; length: 15; size: NA; V: TRBV25-1; D: TRBD1; J: TRBJ2-2
CDR3: CSVVAPLNRAPDTQYF; DNA: TGCAGCGTTGTTGCCCCCTTAAACAGGGCCCCAGATACGCAGTATTTT; length: 16; size: few; V: TRBV29-1; D: NA; J: TRBJ2-3
CDR3: CASSLGLAGGNSYSEQFF; DNA: TGCGCCAGCAGCTTGGGACTAGCGGGGGGGAACTCCTACAGTGAGCAGTTCTTC; length: 18; size: NA; V: TRBV5-1; D: TRBD2; J: TRBJ2-1